This record concerns one T cell receptor beta chain sequence. Its antigen is undetermined. A read error may account for a junction end that differs from germline. For the second PCR, which ran for about 6 to 11 cycles, a sample-barcoded 5' primer and a J-beta primer mix were used. One entry per CDR3 protein results from TCRdb running MiXCR on the 5' RACE reads. The sample yields about 930,000 distinct CDR3 sequences, 25% to 35% seen once. Peripheral blood was drawn, approximately 10 milliliters per donor. This sample was taken from a study of blood T cells in healthy people across ages. General study findings and limits: Among T cells, TCR beta diversity per million cells dropped roughly linearly as age rose.

CDR3 length: 12 amino acids. Looked up from germline, CDR1 is MGHRA and CDR2 is YSYEKL. The sample was also reused in another study, on T cells of mothers and their children.

The sequenced sample consisted of blood. The chain has TRBV4-1 and TRBJ2-5; D call uncertain. This sequence was found in a woman between 40 and 50 years old in good health. The CDR3 DNA follows: TGCGCCAGCAGCCAAGATCTTGAGACCCTGTACTTC. This sequence encodes CASSQDLETLYF.